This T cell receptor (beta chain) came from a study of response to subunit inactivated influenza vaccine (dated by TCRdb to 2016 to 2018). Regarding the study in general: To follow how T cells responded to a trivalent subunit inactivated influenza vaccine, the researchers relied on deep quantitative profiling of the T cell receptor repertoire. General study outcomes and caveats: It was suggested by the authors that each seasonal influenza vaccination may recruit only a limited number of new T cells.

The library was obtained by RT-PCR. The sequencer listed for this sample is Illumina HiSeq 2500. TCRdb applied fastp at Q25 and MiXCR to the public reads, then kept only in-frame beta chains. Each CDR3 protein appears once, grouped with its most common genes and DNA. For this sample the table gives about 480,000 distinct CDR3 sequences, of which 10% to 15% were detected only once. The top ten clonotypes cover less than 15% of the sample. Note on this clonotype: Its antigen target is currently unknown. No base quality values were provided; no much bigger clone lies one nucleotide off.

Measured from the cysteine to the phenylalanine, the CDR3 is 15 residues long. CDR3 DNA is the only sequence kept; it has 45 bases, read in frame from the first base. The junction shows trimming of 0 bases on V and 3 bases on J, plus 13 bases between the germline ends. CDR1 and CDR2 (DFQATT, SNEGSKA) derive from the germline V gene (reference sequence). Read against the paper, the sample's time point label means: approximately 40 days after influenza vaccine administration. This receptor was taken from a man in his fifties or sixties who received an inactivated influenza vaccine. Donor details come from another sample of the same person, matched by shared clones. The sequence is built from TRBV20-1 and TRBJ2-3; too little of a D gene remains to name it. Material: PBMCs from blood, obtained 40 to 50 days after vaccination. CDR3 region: CSAREPQLRTDTQYF. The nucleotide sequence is TGCAGTGCTAGAGAGCCTCAGTTGCGGACAGATACGCAGTATTTT.